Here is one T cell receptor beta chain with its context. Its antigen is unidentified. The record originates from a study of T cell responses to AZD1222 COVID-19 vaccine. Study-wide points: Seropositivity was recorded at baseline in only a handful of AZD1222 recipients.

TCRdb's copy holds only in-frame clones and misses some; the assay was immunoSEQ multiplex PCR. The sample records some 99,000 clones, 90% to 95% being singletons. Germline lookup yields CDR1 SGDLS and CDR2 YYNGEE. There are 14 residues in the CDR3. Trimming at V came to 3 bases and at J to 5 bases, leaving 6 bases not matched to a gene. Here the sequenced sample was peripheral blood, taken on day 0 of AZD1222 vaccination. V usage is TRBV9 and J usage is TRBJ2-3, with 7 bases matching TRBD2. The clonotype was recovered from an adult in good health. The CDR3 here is CASSEAGELDTQYF. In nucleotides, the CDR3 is TGTGCCAGCAGCGAGGCGGGAGAGCTAGATACGCAGTATTTT.